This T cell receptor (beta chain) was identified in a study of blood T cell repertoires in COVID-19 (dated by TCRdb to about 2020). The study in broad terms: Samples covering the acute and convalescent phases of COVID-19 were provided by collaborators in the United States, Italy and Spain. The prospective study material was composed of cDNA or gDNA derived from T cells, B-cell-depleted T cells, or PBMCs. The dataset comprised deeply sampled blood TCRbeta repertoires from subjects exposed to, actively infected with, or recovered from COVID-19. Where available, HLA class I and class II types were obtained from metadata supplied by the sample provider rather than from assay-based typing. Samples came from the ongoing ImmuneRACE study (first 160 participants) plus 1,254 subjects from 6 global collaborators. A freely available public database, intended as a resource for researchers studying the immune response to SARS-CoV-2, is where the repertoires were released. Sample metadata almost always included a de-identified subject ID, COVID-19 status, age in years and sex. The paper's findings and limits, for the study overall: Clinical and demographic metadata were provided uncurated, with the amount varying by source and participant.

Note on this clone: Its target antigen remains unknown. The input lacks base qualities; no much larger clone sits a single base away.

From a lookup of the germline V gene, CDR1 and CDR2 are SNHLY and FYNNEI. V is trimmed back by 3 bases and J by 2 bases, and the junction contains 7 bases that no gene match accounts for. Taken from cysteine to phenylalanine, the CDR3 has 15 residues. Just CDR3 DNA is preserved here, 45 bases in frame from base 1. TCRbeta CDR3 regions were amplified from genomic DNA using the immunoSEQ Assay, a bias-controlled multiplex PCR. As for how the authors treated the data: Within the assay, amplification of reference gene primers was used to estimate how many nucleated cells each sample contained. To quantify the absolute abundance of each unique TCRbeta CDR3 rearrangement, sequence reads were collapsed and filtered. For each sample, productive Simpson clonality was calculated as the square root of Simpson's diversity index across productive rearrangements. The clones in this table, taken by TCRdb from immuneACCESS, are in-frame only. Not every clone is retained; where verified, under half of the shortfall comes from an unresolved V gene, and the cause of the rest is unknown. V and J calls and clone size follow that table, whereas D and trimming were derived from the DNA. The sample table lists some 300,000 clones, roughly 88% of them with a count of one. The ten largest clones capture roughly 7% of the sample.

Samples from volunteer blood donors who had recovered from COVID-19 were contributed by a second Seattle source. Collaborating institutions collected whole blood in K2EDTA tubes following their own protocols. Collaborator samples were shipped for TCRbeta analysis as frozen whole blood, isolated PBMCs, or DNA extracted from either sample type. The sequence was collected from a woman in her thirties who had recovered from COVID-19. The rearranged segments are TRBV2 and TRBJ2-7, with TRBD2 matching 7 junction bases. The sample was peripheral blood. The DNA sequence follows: TGTGCCAGCAGTGAGGCCCAGCGGGGACCCTACGAGCAGTACTTC. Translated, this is CASSEAQRGPYEQYF.